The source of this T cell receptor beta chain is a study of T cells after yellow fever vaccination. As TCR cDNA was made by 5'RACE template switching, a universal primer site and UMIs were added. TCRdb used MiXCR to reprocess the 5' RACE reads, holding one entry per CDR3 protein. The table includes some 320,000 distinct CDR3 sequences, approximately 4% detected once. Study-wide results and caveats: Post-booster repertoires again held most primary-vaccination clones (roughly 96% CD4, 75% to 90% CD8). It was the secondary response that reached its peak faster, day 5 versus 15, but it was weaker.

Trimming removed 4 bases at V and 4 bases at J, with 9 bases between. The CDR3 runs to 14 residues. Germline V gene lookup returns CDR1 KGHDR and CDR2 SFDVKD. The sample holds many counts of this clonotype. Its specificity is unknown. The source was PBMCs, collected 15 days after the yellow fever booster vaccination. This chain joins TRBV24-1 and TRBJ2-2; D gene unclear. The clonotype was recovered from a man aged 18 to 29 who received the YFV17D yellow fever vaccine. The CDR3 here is CATSDKTSTGELFF. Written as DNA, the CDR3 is TGTGCCACCAGTGACAAGACGTCCACCGGGGAGCTGTTTTTT.